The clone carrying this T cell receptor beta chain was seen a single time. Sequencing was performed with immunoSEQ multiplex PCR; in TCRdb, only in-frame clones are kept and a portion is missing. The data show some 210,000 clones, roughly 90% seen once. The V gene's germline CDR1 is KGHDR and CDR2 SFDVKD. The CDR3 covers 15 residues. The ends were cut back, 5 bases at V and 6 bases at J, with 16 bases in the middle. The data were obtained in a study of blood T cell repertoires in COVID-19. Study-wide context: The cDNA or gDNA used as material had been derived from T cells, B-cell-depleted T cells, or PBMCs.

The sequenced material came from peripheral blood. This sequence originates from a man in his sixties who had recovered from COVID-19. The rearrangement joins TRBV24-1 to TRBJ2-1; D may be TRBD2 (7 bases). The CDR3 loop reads CATSVLGGEGNEQFF. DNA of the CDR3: TGTGCCACCAGTGTCTTAGGGGGGGAAGGCAATGAGCAGTTCTTC.